The next 17 T cell receptor beta chains were all read from a single sample in a study of technical replicates of blood from a few donors. Sequenced by immunoSEQ multiplex PCR; TCRdb stores in-frame clones only, minus some. The sample comprises 75,000 to 95,000 clones, around 94% of which are singletons, and around 0.42% rests with the top ten. The material sequenced was T cells isolated from PBMCs. These receptor sequences come from a human donor in good health.

On this clone itself: Mismatch with germline at one junction end may stem from a read error. This chain joins TRBV7-7 and TRBJ2-3; D possibly corresponds to TRBD2 (6 bases). Germline-derived CDR1 and CDR2 are SSHAT and FNYEAQ (reference sequence). There are 16 residues in the CDR3. As DNA, the CDR3 is TGTGCTAGCAGCTTAGCGCCGGGAGTTGGGGCAGATACGCAGTATTTT. Amino acids: CASSLAPGVGADTQYF.

The V and J genes are TRBV2 and TRBJ2-2; TRBD1 aligns across 8 bases. The junction had 11 bases not matched to a gene; V was cut back by 7 bases and J by 7 bases. CDR3 length equals 15 residues. Per germline, CDR1 SNHLY and CDR2 FYNNEI. The CDR3 coding sequence is TGTGCCAGCACCGTACTTCAGGGGGCGGGCGGGGAGCTGTTTTTT. It is translated as CASTVLQGAGGELFF.

The chain recombines TRBV7-6 with TRBJ2-5, with unresolved D. Trimming left V 4 bases short and J 5 bases short, with 8 bases between. Germline CDR1 reads SGHVS; CDR2 reads FNYEAQ. The length of the CDR3 is 12 residues. CDR3 protein: CASSSPAETQYF. The CDR3 DNA sequence: TGTGCCAGCAGCTCGCCAGCGGAGACCCAGTACTTC.

The chain combines TRBV5-6 with TRBJ1-2, with TRBD1 matching over 10 bases. Germline V gene data show CDR1 as SGHDT and CDR2 as YYEEEE. This CDR3 comprises 14 residues. V trimming: 4 bases; J trimming: 2 bases; junction bases outside the gene matches: 2. CDR3 protein: CASSPTGGNYGYTF. CDR3 DNA sequence: TGTGCCAGCAGCCCGACAGGGGGCAACTATGGCTACACCTTC.

The chain is built from TRBV6-6 and TRBJ1-1, with a weak D call TRBD1 (6 bases). The CDR3 has 12 amino acids. V shed 2 bases and J shed 8 bases, with 9 bases lying between them. The germline V gene encodes CDR1 MNHNY and CDR2 SVGAGI (reference sequence). CDR3 region: CASSYIGTEAFF. The CDR3 bases are TGTGCCAGCAGTTACATTGGGACAGAAGCTTTCTTT.

The CDR3 loop reads CASSQDAPTLYNEQFF. CDR3 sequence (DNA): TGCGCCAGCAGCCAAGATGCACCTACTTTGTACAATGAGCAGTTCTTC. The chain combines TRBV4-3 with TRBJ2-1; D ambiguous. Trimming took off 0 bases at V and 4 bases at J, with 13 bases between the two ends. This CDR3 is 16 amino acids long. The germline V gene has CDR1 LGHNA and CDR2 YSLEER.

V usage is TRBV27 and J usage is TRBJ1-5; a weak D match, TRBD1 (6 bases). The CDR3 is 13 residues long. The V gene lost 3 bases and the J gene lost 7 bases, with 10 bases spanning the gap. Germline assignment: CDR1 MNHEY and CDR2 SMNVEV (reference sequence). The CDR3 protein is CASSFQGTQPQHF. The CDR3 DNA sequence: TGTGCCAGCAGTTTCCAGGGGACGCAGCCCCAGCATTTT.

DNA of the CDR3: TGTGCCAGCAGTCCGAATCCAGGGAGGACTGAAGCTTTCTTT. Its translation: CASSPNPGRTEAFF. The rearrangement links TRBV6-5 to TRBJ1-1; D is possibly TRBD1 (5 bases). Germline CDR1 and CDR2: MNHEY and SVGAGI. CDR3 length: 14 amino acids. V shed 5 bases and J shed 5 bases, with 15 bases lying between them.

V usage is TRBV4-1 and J usage is TRBJ2-7, with 10 bases matching TRBD1. The junction had 2 bases not matched to a gene; V was cut back by 0 bases and J by 6 bases. Germline assignment: CDR1 MGHRA and CDR2 YSYEKL. The CDR3 runs to 14 residues. The CDR3 DNA reads as TGCGCCAGCAGCCAAGAAGGGACAGGGGTCGAGCAGTACTTC. Its protein is CASSQEGTGVEQYF.

The chain is built from TRBV29-1 and TRBJ1-1, with a weak D call TRBD1 (6 bases). CDR1 is SQVTM, CDR2 ANQGSEA, per germline. The CDR3 consists of 17 residues. V was shortened by 3 bases and J by 0 bases, with 20 bases between the two germline ends. CDR3 coding DNA: TGCAGCGTTGACCTCTCCGCCAGGGGCAATCTGAACACTGAAGCTTTCTTT. Translation: CSVDLSARGNLNTEAFF.

The V call is TRBV7-3, the J call TRBJ2-5, with 8 bases matching TRBD1. The CDR3 is made up of 14 amino acids. J was trimmed by 3 bases and V by 6 bases; bases with no gene match: 6. The germline V gene has CDR1 SGHTA and CDR2 FQGTGA. For the CDR3, the DNA is TGTGCCAGCAGTATTCGGACAGGGAAAGAGACCCAGTACTTC. Translated: CASSIRTGKETQYF.

V and J are TRBV6-1 and TRBJ1-2; D is ambiguous. V was cut by 4 bases and J by 2 bases, with 17 bases left in between. The CDR3 runs to 16 residues. Germline V gene sequence: CDR1 MNHNS, CDR2 SASEGT. The chain's CDR3 is CASSVLGLSPNYGYTF. For the CDR3, the DNA is TGTGCCAGCAGTGTACTGGGCCTAAGTCCAAACTATGGCTACACCTTC.

This chain links TRBV4-1 with TRBJ1-2; tentatively, D is TRBD1 (6 bases). CDR1 is MGHRA and CDR2 is YSYEKL in the germline V gene. Trimming pared 1 base from V and 2 bases from J, leaving 14 bases between. The CDR3 consists of 16 residues. The CDR3 loop is CASSQAVQGGNYGYTF. Written as DNA, the CDR3 is TGCGCCAGCAGCCAAGCCGTACAGGGCGGCAACTATGGCTACACCTTC.

This clone is a singleton in its sample. The chain's CDR3 is CASTRDRVNQPQHF. The CDR3 DNA sequence: TGTGCCAGTACCCGGGACAGGGTTAATCAGCCCCAGCATTTT. The chain employs TRBV19 and TRBJ1-5; 9 bases match TRBD1. The CDR3 totals 14 residues. Germline V gene sequence: CDR1 LNHDA, CDR2 SQIVND (reference sequence). The junction had 5 bases not matched to a gene; V was cut back by 7 bases and J by 4 bases.

This sequence joins TRBV19 and TRBJ2-1, with D possibly TRBD2 on 5 matching bases. The V end lost 7 bases, the J end lost 0 bases, and 13 bases lay between the germline ends. There are 15 residues in the CDR3. Germline V gene sequence: CDR1 LNHDA, CDR2 SQIVND (reference sequence). The CDR3: CASTPMGSSYNEQFF. CDR3 DNA sequence: TGTGCCAGTACCCCTATGGGGAGCTCCTACAATGAGCAGTTCTTC.

The V and J genes are TRBV2 and TRBJ2-7, with 8 nucleotides matching TRBD1. CDR3 length equals 16 residues. Germline loops: CDR1 SNHLY, CDR2 FYNNEI. After removal of 0 bases from V and 4 bases from J, the junction contained 8 bases not matched to a gene. Written as DNA, the CDR3 is TGTGCCAGCAGTGAAGCGCACCCAGGGGGCGGATACGAGCAGTACTTC. Its protein product is CASSEAHPGGGYEQYF.

The rearrangement links TRBV19 to TRBJ1-5; the D is unclear. The V gene lost 7 bases and the J gene lost 1 base, with 17 bases spanning the gap. This CDR3 spans 16 amino acids. In germline, CDR1 is LNHDA, CDR2 SQIVND (reference sequence). CDR3 amino acids: CASTDIWRLSNQPQHF. As DNA, the CDR3 is TGTGCCAGTACCGATATATGGAGACTCAGCAATCAGCCCCAGCATTTT.